Shown below are 9 T cell receptor beta chains from a single sample sequenced in a study of T-cell memory formation after mild COVID-19. One entry per CDR3 protein results from TCRdb running MiXCR on the 5' RACE reads. The repertoire has fewer than 450,000 distinct CDR3 sequences, around a fifth of them found once; the top ten carry around 13%. Sequences were obtained from PBMCs or a T cell subset sorted from them (not recorded which). All receptors derive from an adult woman who had mild COVID-19 (a few samples of this study predate the infection). Cell type and time point are not known.

This rearrangement joins TRBV6-1 to TRBJ1-5; D is undetermined. Per germline, CDR1 MNHNS and CDR2 SASEGT. The V end was cut by 11 bases, the J end by 0 bases, with 17 bases between. The CDR3 totals 15 residues. The CDR3 is CAGAIGVNSNQPQHF. In DNA, the CDR3 is TGTGCCGGCGCGATCGGGGTTAATAGCAATCAGCCCCAGCATTTT.

This clonotype has only a few counts. The chain recombines TRBV4-3 with TRBJ2-1; 8 bases are shared with TRBD2. The trim removed 1 base at V and 4 bases at J, leaving 3 bases unmatched. This CDR3 contains 15 residues. Germline assignment: CDR1 LGHNA and CDR2 YSLEER. This CDR3 reads CASSQGLAIYNEQFF. The CDR3 region has the DNA TGCGCCAGCAGCCAAGGACTAGCGATTTACAATGAGCAGTTCTTC.

The sample holds a few counts of this clonotype. The V call is TRBV3-1, the J call TRBJ1-1, with 11 nucleotides matching TRBD1. J lost 0 bases, V lost 4 bases, and 4 bases had no gene match. Germline CDR1 LGHDT, CDR2 YNNKEL (reference sequence). The CDR3 runs to 16 residues. Written as DNA, the CDR3 is TGTGCCAGCAGCCGGACAGGGGGCGCGGTGAACACTGAAGCTTTCTTT. Its translation is CASSRTGGAVNTEAFF.

The rearrangement joins TRBV25-1 to TRBJ2-7, with 7 bases matching TRBD1. Unmatched junction bases numbered 6, after V lost 4 bases and J lost 3 bases. This CDR3 region has 14 residues. CDR1 and CDR2 (germline): MGHDK, SYGVNS. CDR3 bases: TGTGCCAGCAGTGGACAGGGTGGGGGCTACGAGCAGTACTTC. This encodes CASSGQGGGYEQYF.

There are a few counts of this clonotype. The chain combines TRBV12-3 or TRBV12-4 with TRBJ1-5; TRBD1 might be the D (6 bases). Trimming removed 3 bases at V and 9 bases at J, with 21 bases between. The CDR3 spans 16 residues. The CDR3: CASSLGTGFRLGPQHF. CDR3 nucleotides: TGTGCCAGCAGTTTGGGAACAGGGTTTAGACTAGGGCCCCAGCATTTT.

In this sample, this clonotype turned up a few times. The chain couples TRBV11-1 to TRBJ2-5; D may correspond to TRBD1 or TRBD2 (5 bases each). V was trimmed by 0 bases and J by 3 bases, leaving 8 bases between them. CDR3 length: 14 residues. Germline-derived CDR1 and CDR2 are SGHAT and FQDESV (reference sequence). The CDR3 protein is CASSLAGPEETQYF. The CDR3 region has the DNA TGTGCCAGCAGCTTAGCGGGACCGGAAGAGACCCAGTACTTC.

This clonotype was counted only a few times. The rearrangement joins TRBV5-1 to TRBJ2-2; TRBD1 matches at 11 bases. CDR1 and CDR2 (germline): SGHRS, YFSETQ. The CDR3 consists of 16 residues. J was trimmed by 6 bases and V by 7 bases; bases with no gene match: 11. In DNA form, the CDR3 reads TGCGCCAGCCGCAAAGGACAGGGGGCCACGGCCGGGGAGCTGTTTTTT. Translation: CASRKGQGATAGELFF.

This clonotype occurred a few times. The chain couples TRBV24-1 to TRBJ2-1; 7 bases are shared with TRBD1. Germline V CDR1 and CDR2: KGHDR, SFDVKD. V trimming: 5 bases; J trimming: 4 bases; junction bases outside the gene matches: 4. The CDR3 is 14 amino acids. CDR3 DNA sequence: TGTGCCACCAGTGGGGACAGAACTTACAATGAGCAGTTCTTC. Its translation is CATSGDRTYNEQFF.

The chain couples TRBV7-8 to TRBJ2-3; 7 nucleotides agree with TRBD2. The CDR3 length is 17 residues. Germline CDR1 and CDR2: SGHVS and FQNEAQ. V dropped 2 bases and J dropped 2; count of bases not matched to a gene: 10. The CDR3 is CASSLRRGSLATDTQYF. The CDR3 bases are TGTGCCAGCAGCTTACGGCGGGGGAGTCTGGCCACAGATACGCAGTATTTT.